A selection of T cell receptor beta chains follows, all from one sample in a study of cytomegalovirus exposure and HLA in healthy donors. TCRdb keeps only in-frame clones here, not all; method: immunoSEQ multiplex PCR. Of about 160,000 clones listed, around 80% are singletons. The sequenced material came from PBMCs. The origin of the receptors is a man aged 35-49 years in good health and CMV-seronegative. Each CDR3 is given with its conserved first and last residue. Each record gives: V gene, J gene, D gene, CDR3 protein, CDR3 DNA. The D gene is left open where the match is weak.

v_call: TRBV21-1
j_call: TRBJ2-7
d_call: NA
cdr3_aa: CANDPSGISYEQYF
cdr3_nt: TGTGCCAATGACCCGAGCGGGATCTCCTACGAGCAGTACTTC

v_call: TRBV2
j_call: TRBJ2-3
d_call: NA
cdr3_aa: CASSFTAGYTPDTQYF
cdr3_nt: TGTGCCAGCAGTTTCACAGCGGGTTACACGCCAGATACGCAGTATTTT

v_call: TRBV7-9
j_call: TRBJ1-4
d_call: NA
cdr3_aa: CSSSRDIPRKKLFF
cdr3_nt: TGTTCCAGCAGCCGGGACATCCCCCGAAAGAAACTGTTTTTT

v_call: TRBV2
j_call: TRBJ1-1
d_call: TRBD1
cdr3_aa: CASSDRVGSQTEAFF
cdr3_nt: TGTGCCAGCAGCGACAGGGTCGGGTCGCAGACTGAAGCTTTCTTT

v_call: TRBV5-6
j_call: TRBJ2-1
d_call: TRBD2
cdr3_aa: CASSLPGLASNDEQFF
cdr3_nt: TGTGCCAGCAGCTTGCCGGGACTAGCGTCAAACGATGAGCAGTTCTTC

v_call: TRBV29-1
j_call: TRBJ2-7
d_call: TRBD1
cdr3_aa: CSVGTSGGPYEQYF
cdr3_nt: TGCAGCGTTGGAACCTCAGGGGGCCCCTACGAGCAGTACTTC

v_call: TRBV4-1
j_call: TRBJ1-3
d_call: TRBD1
cdr3_aa: CASSLFAGGDSGNTIYF
cdr3_nt: TGCGCCAGCAGCCTCTTCGCAGGGGGAGACTCTGGAAACACCATATATTTT

v_call: TRBV5-4
j_call: TRBJ2-1
d_call: NA
cdr3_aa: CASSLGGSYSEQFF
cdr3_nt: TGTGCCAGCAGCTTGGGGGGCTCCTACAGTGAGCAGTTCTTC

v_call: TRBV7-7
j_call: TRBJ2-1
d_call: TRBD2
cdr3_aa: CASSTGTSGSTVLPSVDNEQFF
cdr3_nt: TGTGCTAGCAGTACCGGGACTAGCGGGAGTACGGTCCTACCTTCGGTTGACAATGAGCAGTTCTTC

v_call: TRBV7-9
j_call: TRBJ2-7
d_call: TRBD2
cdr3_aa: CSSSLGGLAGTSYEQYF
cdr3_nt: TGTTCCAGCAGCTTAGGGGGACTAGCGGGAACCTCCTACGAGCAGTACTTC